The clone carrying this T cell receptor (beta chain) was picked up many times. The sample belongs to a study of neurological immune-mediated disorders. TCRdb fed the 5' RACE reads into MiXCR, producing one record per CDR3 protein. The table shows some 41,000 distinct CDR3 sequences, with 2.5% occurring only once. The sequencing input was PBMCs. This clonotype originated in a man aged 25 to 40 with multiple sclerosis.

The CDR3 sequence is CASSYQGINSPLHF. The CDR3 nucleotides are TGTGCCAGCAGTTACCAGGGTATAAATTCACCCCTCCACTTT. The chain combines TRBV27 with TRBJ1-6; tentatively, D is TRBD1 (5 bases). Trimming removed 4 bases from V and 7 bases from J, with 11 bases in between. The germline V gene has CDR1 MNHEY and CDR2 SMNVEV (reference sequence). The CDR3 is 14 residues long.